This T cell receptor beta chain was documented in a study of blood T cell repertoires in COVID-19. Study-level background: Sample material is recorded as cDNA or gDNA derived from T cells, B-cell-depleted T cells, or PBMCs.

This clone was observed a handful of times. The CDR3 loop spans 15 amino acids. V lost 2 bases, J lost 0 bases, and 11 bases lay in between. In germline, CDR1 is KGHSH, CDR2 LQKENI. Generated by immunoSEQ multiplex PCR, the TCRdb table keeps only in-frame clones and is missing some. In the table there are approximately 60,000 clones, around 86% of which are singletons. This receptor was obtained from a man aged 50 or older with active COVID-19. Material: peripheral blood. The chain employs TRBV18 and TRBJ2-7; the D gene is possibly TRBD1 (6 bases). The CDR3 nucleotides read TGTGCCAGCTCACCATGGACAGCAAGCTCCTACGAGCAGTACTTC. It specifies CASSPWTASSYEQYF.